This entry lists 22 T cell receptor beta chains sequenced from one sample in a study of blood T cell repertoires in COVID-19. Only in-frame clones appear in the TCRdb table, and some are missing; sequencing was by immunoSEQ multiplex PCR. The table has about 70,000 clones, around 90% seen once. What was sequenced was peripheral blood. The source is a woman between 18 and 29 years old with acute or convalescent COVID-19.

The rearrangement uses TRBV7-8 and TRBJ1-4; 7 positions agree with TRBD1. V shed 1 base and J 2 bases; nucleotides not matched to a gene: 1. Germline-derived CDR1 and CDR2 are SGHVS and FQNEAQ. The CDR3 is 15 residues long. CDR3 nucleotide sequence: TGTGCCAGCAGCTTAGACAGGGGTACTAATGAAAAACTGTTTTTT. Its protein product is CASSLDRGTNEKLFF.

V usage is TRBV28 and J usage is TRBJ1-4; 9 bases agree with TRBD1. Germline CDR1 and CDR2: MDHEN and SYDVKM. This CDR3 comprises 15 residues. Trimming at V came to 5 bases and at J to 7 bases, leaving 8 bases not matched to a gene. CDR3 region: CASSPMTGGVEKLFF. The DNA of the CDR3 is TGTGCCAGCAGTCCGATGACAGGGGGAGTTGAAAAACTGTTTTTT. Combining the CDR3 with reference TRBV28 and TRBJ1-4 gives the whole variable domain DVKVTQSSRYLVKRTGEKVFLECVQDMDHENMFWYRQDPGLGLRLIYFSYDVKMKEKGDIPEGYSVSREKKERFSLILESASTNQTSMYLCASSPMTGGVEKLFFGSGTQLSVL.

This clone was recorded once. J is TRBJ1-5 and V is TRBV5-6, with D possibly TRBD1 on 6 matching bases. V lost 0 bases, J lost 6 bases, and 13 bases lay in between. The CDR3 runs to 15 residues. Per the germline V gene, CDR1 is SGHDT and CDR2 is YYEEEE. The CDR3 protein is CASSLAGGLVQPQHF. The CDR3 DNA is TGTGCCAGCAGCTTGGCGGGGGGGCTTGTTCAGCCCCAGCATTTT.

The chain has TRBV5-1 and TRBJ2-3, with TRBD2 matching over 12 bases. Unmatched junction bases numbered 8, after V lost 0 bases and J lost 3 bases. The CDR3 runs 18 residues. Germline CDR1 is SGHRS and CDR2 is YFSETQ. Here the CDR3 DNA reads TGCGCCAGCAGCTTGGACGGGACTAGCGGGCGGGGGACAGATACGCAGTATTTT. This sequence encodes CASSLDGTSGRGTDTQYF.

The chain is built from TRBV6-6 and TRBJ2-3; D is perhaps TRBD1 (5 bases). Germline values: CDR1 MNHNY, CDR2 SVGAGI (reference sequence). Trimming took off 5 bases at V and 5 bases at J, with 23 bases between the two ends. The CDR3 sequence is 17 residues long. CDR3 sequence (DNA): TGTGCCAGCAGTCAAACCCCGACAGTTATTACATTAGATACGCAGTATTTT. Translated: CASSQTPTVITLDTQYF.

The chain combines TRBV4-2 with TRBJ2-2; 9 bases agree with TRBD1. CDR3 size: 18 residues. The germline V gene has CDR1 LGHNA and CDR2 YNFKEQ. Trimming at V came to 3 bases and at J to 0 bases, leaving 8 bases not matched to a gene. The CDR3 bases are TGTGCCAGCAGCCATTGGGACAGGGCAGTCTCGAACACCGGGGAGCTGTTTTTT. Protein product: CASSHWDRAVSNTGELFF.

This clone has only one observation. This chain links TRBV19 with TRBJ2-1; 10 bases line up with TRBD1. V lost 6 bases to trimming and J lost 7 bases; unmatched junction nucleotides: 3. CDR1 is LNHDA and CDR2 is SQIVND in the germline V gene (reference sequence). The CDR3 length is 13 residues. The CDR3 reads CASRGQGRNEQFF. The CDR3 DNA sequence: TGTGCCAGTAGGGGACAGGGGCGGAATGAGCAGTTCTTC.

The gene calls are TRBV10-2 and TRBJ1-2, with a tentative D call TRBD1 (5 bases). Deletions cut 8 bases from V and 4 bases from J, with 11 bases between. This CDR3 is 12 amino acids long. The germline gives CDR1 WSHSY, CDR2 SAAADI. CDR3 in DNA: TGCGCCAGCGCTGGACAAGCCTATGGCTACACCTTC. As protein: CASAGQAYGYTF.

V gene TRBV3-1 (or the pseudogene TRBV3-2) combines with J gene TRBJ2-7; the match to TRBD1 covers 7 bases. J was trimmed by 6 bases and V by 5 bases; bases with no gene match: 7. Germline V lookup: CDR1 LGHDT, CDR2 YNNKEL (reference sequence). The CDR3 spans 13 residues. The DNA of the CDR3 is TGTGCCAGCAGCGGTACAGGGGCGGGCGAGCAGTACTTC. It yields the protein CASSGTGAGEQYF.

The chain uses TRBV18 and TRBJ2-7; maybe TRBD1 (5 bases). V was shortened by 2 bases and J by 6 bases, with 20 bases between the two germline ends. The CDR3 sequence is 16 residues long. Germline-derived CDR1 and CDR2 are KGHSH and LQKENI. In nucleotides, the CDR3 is TGTGCCAGCTCACCAGGGCCTGGGCAGGGTTGGGGCGAGCAGTACTTC. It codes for CASSPGPGQGWGEQYF.

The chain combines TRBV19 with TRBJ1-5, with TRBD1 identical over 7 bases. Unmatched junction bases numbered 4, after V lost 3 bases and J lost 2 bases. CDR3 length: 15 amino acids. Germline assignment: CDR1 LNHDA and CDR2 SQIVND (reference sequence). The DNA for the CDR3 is TGTGCCAGTAGTATGAGGGGGCTCGGCAATCAGCCCCAGCATTTT. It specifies CASSMRGLGNQPQHF.

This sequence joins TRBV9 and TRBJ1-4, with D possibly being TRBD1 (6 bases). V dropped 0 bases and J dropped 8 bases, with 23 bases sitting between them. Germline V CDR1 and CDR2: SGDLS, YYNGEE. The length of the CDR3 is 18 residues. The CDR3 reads CASSVGTGGGLSREKLFF. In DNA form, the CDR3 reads TGTGCCAGCAGCGTAGGGACGGGAGGGGGTTTGTCAAGGGAAAAACTGTTTTTT.

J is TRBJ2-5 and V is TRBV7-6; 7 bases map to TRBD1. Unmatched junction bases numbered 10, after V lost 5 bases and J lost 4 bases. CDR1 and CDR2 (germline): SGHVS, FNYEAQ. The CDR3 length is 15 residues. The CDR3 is CASSTPTGSGETQYF. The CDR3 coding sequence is TGTGCCAGCAGCACACCGACAGGGAGCGGAGAGACCCAGTACTTC.

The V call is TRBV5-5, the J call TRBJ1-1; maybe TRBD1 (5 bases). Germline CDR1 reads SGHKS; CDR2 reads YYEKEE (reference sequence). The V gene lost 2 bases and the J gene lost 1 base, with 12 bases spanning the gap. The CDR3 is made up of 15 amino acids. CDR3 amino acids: CASSFGGRANTEAFF. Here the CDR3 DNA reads TGTGCCAGCAGCTTCGGCGGCAGGGCGAACACTGAAGCTTTCTTT.

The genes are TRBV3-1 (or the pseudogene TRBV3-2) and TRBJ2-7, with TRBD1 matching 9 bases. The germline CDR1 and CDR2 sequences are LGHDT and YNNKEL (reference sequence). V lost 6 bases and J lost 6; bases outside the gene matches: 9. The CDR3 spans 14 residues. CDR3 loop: CASRAGTGSREQYF. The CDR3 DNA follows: TGTGCCAGCAGAGCCGGGACAGGGTCCCGCGAGCAGTACTTC.

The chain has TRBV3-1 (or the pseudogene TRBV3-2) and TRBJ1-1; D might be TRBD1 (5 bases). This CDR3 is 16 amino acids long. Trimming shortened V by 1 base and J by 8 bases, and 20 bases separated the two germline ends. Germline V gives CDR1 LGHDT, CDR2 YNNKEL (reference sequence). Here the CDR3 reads CASSQAHRNGASEAFF. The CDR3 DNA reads TGTGCCAGCAGCCAAGCACACCGAAATGGGGCTTCCGAAGCTTTCTTT.

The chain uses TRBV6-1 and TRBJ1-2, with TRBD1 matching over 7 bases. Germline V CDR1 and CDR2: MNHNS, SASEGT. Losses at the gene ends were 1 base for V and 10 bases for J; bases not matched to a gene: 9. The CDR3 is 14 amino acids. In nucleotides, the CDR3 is TGTGCCAGCAGTGAAGTATGGGACAGACCAGACTACACCTTC. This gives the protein CASSEVWDRPDYTF.

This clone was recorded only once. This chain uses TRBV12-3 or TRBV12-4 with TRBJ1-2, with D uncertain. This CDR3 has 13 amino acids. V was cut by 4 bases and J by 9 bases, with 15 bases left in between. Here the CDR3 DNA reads TGTGCCAGCAGTTCCCCCGGTGGGCCCCGCTACACCTTC. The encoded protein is CASSSPGGPRYTF.

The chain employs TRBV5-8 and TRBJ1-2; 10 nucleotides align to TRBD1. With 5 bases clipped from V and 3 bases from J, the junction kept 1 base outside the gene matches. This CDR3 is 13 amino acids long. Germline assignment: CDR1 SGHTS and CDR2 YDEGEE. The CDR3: CASRGQGDYGYTF. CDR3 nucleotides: TGTGCCAGCAGAGGACAGGGGGACTATGGCTACACCTTC.

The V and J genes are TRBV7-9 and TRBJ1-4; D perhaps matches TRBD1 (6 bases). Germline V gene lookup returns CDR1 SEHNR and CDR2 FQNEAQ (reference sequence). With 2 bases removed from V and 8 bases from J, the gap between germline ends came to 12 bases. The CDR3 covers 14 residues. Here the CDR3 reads CASSLTRQDEKLFF. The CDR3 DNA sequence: TGTGCCAGCAGCTTAACCCGACAGGACGAAAAACTGTTTTTT.

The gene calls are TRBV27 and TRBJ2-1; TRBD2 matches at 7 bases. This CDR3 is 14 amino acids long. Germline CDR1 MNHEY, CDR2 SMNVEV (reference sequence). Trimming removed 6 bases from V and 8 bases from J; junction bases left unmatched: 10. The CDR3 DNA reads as TGTGCCAGCAGGATAATTCAGGGAGGGCATGAGCAGTTCTTC. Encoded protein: CASRIIQGGHEQFF.

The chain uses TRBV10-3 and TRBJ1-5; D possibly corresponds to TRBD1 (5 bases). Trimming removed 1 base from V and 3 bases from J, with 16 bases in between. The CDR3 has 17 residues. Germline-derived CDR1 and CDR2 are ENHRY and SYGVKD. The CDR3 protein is CAISEWGGVGNNQPQHF. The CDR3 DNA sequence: TGTGCCATCAGTGAGTGGGGGGGGGTAGGGAACAATCAGCCCCAGCATTTT.